This T cell receptor (beta chain) came from a study of cytomegalovirus exposure and HLA in healthy donors. The study, taken as a whole, reports: CMV antigen specificity was confirmed in vitro for a few CMV-associated chains.

PCR used 60 Vbeta primers and 13 Jbeta primers. The data were produced by immunoSEQ multiplex PCR, yet TCRdb's version contains in-frame clones alone and is incomplete. The sample yields 170,000 or so clones, approximately 84% seen once. On this clone itself: Its antigen is undetermined.

The CDR3 length is 14 residues. V gave up 2 bases and J gave up 4 bases, with 9 bases separating them. The germline V gene encodes CDR1 MNHEY and CDR2 SMNVEV (reference sequence). The source material was PBMCs. V and J are TRBV27 and TRBJ2-1; a weak D match, TRBD2 (5 bases). This sequence originates from a man between 18 and 35 years old in good health and CMV-seronegative. The CDR3, as DNA: TGTGCCAGCAGTTTAGCGGGTCAGTACAATGAGCAGTTCTTC. Encoded protein: CASSLAGQYNEQFF.